The 21 T cell receptor beta chains presented below share a single source sample, sequenced in a study of PD-1 blockade in classical Hodgkin lymphoma. Generated by immunoSEQ multiplex PCR, the TCRdb table keeps only in-frame clones and is missing some. Among 40,000 to 50,000 clones listed, 85% to 90% were seen once. Relapses following autologous stem cell transplantation were seen in all patients, with brentuximab vedotin exposure varying. The sample consisted of peripheral blood mononuclear cells (PBMCs), taken before the second cycle of nivolumab. The source is a human donor with classical Hodgkin lymphoma.

The chain recombines TRBV5-1 with TRBJ2-2; TRBD1 aligns across 12 bases. J was trimmed by 9 bases and V by 3 bases; bases with no gene match: 9. The CDR3 is 16 amino acids. Germline-derived CDR1 and CDR2 are SGHRS and YFSETQ. CDR3 sequence reads: CASSSGTGGRPRELFF. The CDR3 DNA reads TGCGCCAGCAGCTCGGGGACAGGGGGCCGCCCCAGGGAGCTGTTTTTT.

The V gene is TRBV5-8, the J gene TRBJ2-2, with D perhaps given as TRBD1 or TRBD2 (5 bases each). V was pared by 9 bases and J by 1 base, with 13 bases between. CDR1 SGHTS and CDR2 YDEGEE come from the germline V gene. The CDR3 covers 14 residues. CDR3 DNA sequence: TGTGCCACCCGGGGAACAGGGAACACCGGGGAGCTGTTTTTT. It is translated as CATRGTGNTGELFF.

The chain links TRBV7-2 to TRBJ2-2; no definite D call. CDR1 and CDR2 from the germline V gene are SGHTA and FQGNSA. V was cut by 5 bases and J by 7 bases, with 14 bases left in between. The CDR3 loop spans 14 amino acids. The CDR3 loop reads CASSVLRLSGELFF. DNA of the CDR3: TGTGCCAGCAGCGTCCTCAGGCTCAGCGGGGAGCTGTTTTTT.

V is TRBV7-3 and J is TRBJ1-1, with 9 bases that match TRBD1. V shed 2 bases and J 1 base; nucleotides not matched to a gene: 8. The CDR3 spans 17 residues. Germline V gene sequence: CDR1 SGHTA, CDR2 FQGTGA. CDR3 protein: CASSLQVGQGPNTEAFF. CDR3 bases: TGTGCCAGCAGCTTACAGGTGGGACAGGGTCCGAACACTGAAGCTTTCTTT.

The rearrangement links TRBV28 to TRBJ2-1, with D hard to call. In germline, CDR1 is MDHEN, CDR2 SYDVKM. The CDR3 covers 10 residues. Trimming left V 8 bases short and J 9 bases short, with 8 bases between. The CDR3 loop reads CASGWGEQFF. In DNA, the CDR3 is TGTGCCAGCGGGTGGGGTGAGCAGTTCTTC.

The chain combines TRBV5-6 with TRBJ1-5; a weak D match, TRBD1 (5 bases). CDR3 length equals 16 residues. Germline assignment: CDR1 SGHDT and CDR2 YYEEEE. Trimming cost V 3 bases and J 3 bases, with 16 bases left between them. CDR3 sequence: CASSWGGGWNNQPQHF. CDR3 DNA sequence: TGTGCCAGCAGCTGGGGCGGGGGATGGAACAATCAGCCCCAGCATTTT.

The chain joins TRBV4-1 to TRBJ1-1; D possibly corresponds to TRBD1 (5 bases). The V end lost 1 base, the J end lost 3 bases, and 21 bases lay between the germline ends. Looked up from germline, CDR1 is MGHRA and CDR2 is YSYEKL. CDR3 size: 18 residues. DNA of the CDR3: TGCGCCAGCAGCCAAGTCCAGATCGGGGGGGTGATTCACACTGAAGCTTTCTTT. It encodes CASSQVQIGGVIHTEAFF.

CDR3 protein: CTSRIACLCTKRANVLTF. The CDR3 bases are TGCACCAGCAGGATCGCTTGTTTGTGCACAAAGCGGGCCAACGTCCTGACTTTC. The genes are TRBV1 and TRBJ2-6. TRBV1 is assigned pseudogene status. CDR3 length: 18 amino acids.

In its sample, this clone was seen once. This chain links TRBV7-2 with TRBJ2-1; no clear D gene. Germline CDR1 and CDR2: SGHTA and FQGNSA. The V and J ends lost 1 base and 8 bases respectively, with 15 bases between them. The CDR3 length is 15 residues. For the CDR3, the DNA is TGTGCCAGCAGCTTAGAGGGAAATAATAGAGATGAGCAGTTCTTC. Protein sequence: CASSLEGNNRDEQFF.

This clone was seen only once. This chain uses TRBV6-1 with TRBJ1-1, with TRBD1 identical over 9 bases. The CDR3 loop spans 14 amino acids. CDR1 MNHNS and CDR2 SASEGT come from the germline V gene. The V segment lost 3 bases and the J segment 3 bases; nucleotides outside the gene matches: 2. The CDR3 region is CASSEGQGYTEAFF. Written as DNA, the CDR3 is TGTGCCAGCAGTGAGGGACAGGGATACACTGAAGCTTTCTTT.

The chain carries TRBV4-2 and TRBJ2-4; 10 bases fit TRBD2. Per the germline V gene, CDR1 is LGHNA and CDR2 is YNFKEQ. The CDR3 has 16 residues. J lost 5 bases, V lost 0 bases, and 4 bases had no gene match. CDR3 coding DNA: TGTGCCAGCAGCCAAGAAGCTAGCGGGGGACAAAACATTCAGTACTTC. This sequence encodes CASSQEASGGQNIQYF.

The chain has TRBV28 and TRBJ2-5; TRBD2 matches 11 bases. The J segment lost 0 bases and the V segment lost 3 bases, leaving 3 bases of the junction unmatched. Germline-derived CDR1 and CDR2 are MDHEN and SYDVKM. The CDR3 is 16 amino acids. CDR3 DNA sequence: TGTGCCAGCAGTTTGTCGACTAGCGGGAACCAAGAGACCCAGTACTTC. As protein: CASSLSTSGNQETQYF. The full variable domain, completed using reference TRBV28 and TRBJ2-5, is DVKVTQSSRYLVKRTGEKVFLECVQDMDHENMFWYRQDPGLGLRLIYFSYDVKMKEKGDIPEGYSVSREKKERFSLILESASTNQTSMYLCASSLSTSGNQETQYFGPGTRLLVL.

This chain connects TRBV5-1 to TRBJ2-2, with D perhaps being TRBD1 or TRBD2 (5 bases each). Germline V gene data show CDR1 as SGHRS and CDR2 as YFSETQ. This CDR3 comprises 15 residues. Trimming took 2 bases from V and 7 from J, leaving 15 bases between them. CDR3: CASSFRDGSGGELFF. CDR3 coding DNA: TGCGCCAGCAGCTTCCGGGACGGGTCGGGCGGGGAGCTGTTTTTT.

The rearrangement joins TRBV19 to TRBJ2-3, with 8 bases matching TRBD2. Trimming removed 6 bases from V and 2 bases from J; junction bases left unmatched: 4. There are 14 residues in the CDR3. CDR1 LNHDA and CDR2 SQIVND come from the germline V gene (reference sequence). The CDR3 is CASRREGLTDTQYF. CDR3 bases: TGTGCCAGTAGACGGGAGGGCCTCACAGATACGCAGTATTTT.

The chain employs TRBV19 and TRBJ2-1; weak D call: TRBD2 (6 bases). Trimming shortened V by 4 bases and J by 0 bases, and 16 bases separated the two germline ends. The CDR3 totals 17 residues. Germline assignment: CDR1 LNHDA and CDR2 SQIVND (reference sequence). Written as DNA, the CDR3 is TGTGCCAGTAGTACCCCACTAGCTCAGAGCTCCTACAATGAGCAGTTCTTC. Amino acids: CASSTPLAQSSYNEQFF.

Note on this clone: Other DNA sequences in the sample encode the same CDR3. The chain links TRBV29-1 to TRBJ1-1; a weak D match, TRBD1 (6 bases). Germline V gives CDR1 SQVTM, CDR2 ANQGSEA. The CDR3 is 19 amino acids. V was clipped by 4 bases and J by 0 bases, with 27 bases between them. The CDR3 spells CSVVKRLGGGGLMNTEAFF. CDR3 in DNA: TGCAGCGTTGTAAAACGGCTCGGGGGCGGGGGGCTCATGAACACTGAAGCTTTCTTT.

The V call is TRBV9, the J call TRBJ1-3, with 7 nucleotides matching TRBD1. J was trimmed by 0 bases and V by 2 bases; bases with no gene match: 8. Germline-derived CDR1 and CDR2 are SGDLS and YYNGEE. The CDR3 runs to 17 residues. In DNA form, the CDR3 reads TGTGCCAGCAGCGTCTTACTTGGGACAGACTCTGGAAACACCATATATTTT. This sequence encodes CASSVLLGTDSGNTIYF.

V usage is TRBV2 and J usage is TRBJ2-7; TRBD2 agrees at 8 bases. Germline CDR1 and CDR2: SNHLY and FYNNEI. CDR3 size: 16 residues. The J segment lost 3 bases and the V segment lost 4 bases, leaving 11 bases of the junction unmatched. CDR3 in DNA: TGTGCCAGCAGTGCGGGGTGGGCGGGAGGCGGCTACGAGCAGTACTTC. This codes for CASSAGWAGGGYEQYF.

The V gene is TRBV27, the J gene TRBJ2-3; 10 nucleotides agree with TRBD2. Germline CDR1 reads MNHEY; CDR2 reads SMNVEV (reference sequence). J gave up 3 bases and V 5 bases, and 5 bases lay outside the gene matches. This CDR3 has 15 residues. The CDR3 region has the DNA TGTGCCAGCAGTCTAATGACTAGCGGGACAGATACGCAGTATTTT. Translation: CASSLMTSGTDTQYF.

The rearrangement links TRBV5-1 to TRBJ1-3; 7 bases match TRBD1. Germline values: CDR1 SGHRS, CDR2 YFSETQ. This CDR3 contains 16 residues. The ends lost 0 bases at V and 4 bases at J; junction bases unmatched: 7. The DNA of the CDR3 is TGCGCCAGCAGCTTGGTCGGTCGGGACAGAGGAAACACCATATATTTT. It codes for CASSLVGRDRGNTIYF.

The chain carries TRBV5-8 and TRBJ2-7; no definite D call. CDR1 and CDR2 from the germline V gene are SGHTS and YDEGEE. The CDR3 extends over 13 amino acids. Trimming removed 5 bases from V and 3 bases from J, with 12 bases in between. DNA for the CDR3: TGTGCCAGCAGTAGAGAGGCCCACTACGAGCAGTACTTC. This codes for CASSREAHYEQYF.